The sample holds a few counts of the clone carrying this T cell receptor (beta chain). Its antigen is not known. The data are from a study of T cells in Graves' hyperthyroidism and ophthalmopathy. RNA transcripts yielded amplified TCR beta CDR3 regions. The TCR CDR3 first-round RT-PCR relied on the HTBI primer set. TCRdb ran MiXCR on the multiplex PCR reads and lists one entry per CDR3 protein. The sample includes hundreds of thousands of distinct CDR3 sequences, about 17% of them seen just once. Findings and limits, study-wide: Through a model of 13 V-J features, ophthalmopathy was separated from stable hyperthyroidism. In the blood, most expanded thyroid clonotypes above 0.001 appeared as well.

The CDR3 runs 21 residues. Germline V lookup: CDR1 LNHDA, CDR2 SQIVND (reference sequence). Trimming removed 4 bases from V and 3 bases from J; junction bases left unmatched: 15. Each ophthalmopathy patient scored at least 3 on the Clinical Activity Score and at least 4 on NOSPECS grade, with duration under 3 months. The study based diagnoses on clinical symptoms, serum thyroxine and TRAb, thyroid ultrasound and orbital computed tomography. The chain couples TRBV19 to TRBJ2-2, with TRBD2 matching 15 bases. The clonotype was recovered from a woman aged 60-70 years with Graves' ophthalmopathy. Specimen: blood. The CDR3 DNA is TGTGCCAGTAGTAAACCAACCGGACTAGCGGGGGGGCGGTGGCACACCGGGGAGCTGTTTTTT. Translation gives CASSKPTGLAGGRWHTGELFF.